This TCR beta chain was recovered during a study of shared clonotypes between healthy human individuals. General observations from the study: Sharing of clonotypes among donors was expected to vary with sequencing depth.

The table came from immunoSEQ multiplex PCR; TCRdb's copy has only in-frame clones and leaves some out. Among 2,500,000 or so clones, around nine tenths were seen once, and the ten largest hold around 0.14%. With respect to this clone: The target antigen is unknown.

CDR1 SGHNT and CDR2 YYREEE come from the germline V gene (reference sequence). The CDR3 runs 19 residues. With V trimmed by 10 bases and J by 3 bases, 24 bases remained unmatched. The sequence was obtained from a young man in good health. The material sequenced was naive CD4+ T cells sorted from blood. Indicated subset: CD45RA+ positively selected. This chain connects TRBV5-4 to TRBJ2-1; the match to TRBD2 covers 8 bases. CDR3 amino acids: CAARRDGRPGGDNYNEQFF. The CDR3 nucleotides are TGTGCCGCCCGACGGGACGGCCGGCCGGGGGGGGACAACTACAATGAGCAGTTCTTC. Full variable domain (missing parts from reference TRBV5-4 and TRBJ2-1): ETGVTQSPTHLIKTRGQQVTLRCSSQSGHNTVSWYQQALGQGPQFIFQYYREEENGRGNFPPRFSGLQFPNYSSELNVNALELDDSALYLCAARRDGRPGGDNYNEQFFGPGTRLTVL.